This TCR beta chain came from a study of graft-versus-host responses after intestinal transplantation (dated by TCRdb to the early 2020s). Notes on the research overall: The transplants that recipients got were multivisceral, liver-intestinal, or isolated intestinal. A peak of at least 4% donor T cells among recipient peripheral blood mononuclear cells was the definition used for donor T cell macrochimerism. To identify alloreactive clones, pre-transplant mixed lymphocyte reaction products were sequenced and compared with unstimulated pre-transplant donor and recipient T cells. A cohort of some 24 intestinal transplant recipients, including one retransplant, was enrolled, and 3 patients lacking pretransplant specimens were excluded. Samples from a few later patients were sequenced in-house on an Illumina MiSeq with MiXCR processing rather than by the commercial service. After intestinal transplantation, graft-versus-host and host-versus-graft alloreactive T cell clones in the graft, circulation and bone marrow were tracked using bulk TCR-beta CDR3 sequencing. Every recipient was given anti-thymocyte globulin induction, followed by 2 to 3 years of maintenance tacrolimus and steroids. What the work shows at the level of the full study, not this receptor alone: GvH clones were found in recipient bone marrow, and some of the GvH clones appeared earlier in ileal mucosa or blood, which is consistent with an intestinal mucosal origin. The relatively low number and heterogeneity of intestinal transplant patients limited the conclusions. High GvH to HvG T cell clonal ratios were observed in the allografts of patients with donor T cell macrochimerism. Early after transplant, declines in HvG clones were associated with peak levels of circulating GvH clones.

The CDR3 spans 13 residues, from the cysteine through the phenylalanine. Kept here is only the CDR3 DNA, which spans 39 bases and is read in frame from base 1. V is clipped by 1 base and J by 5 bases, and the sequence between their germline boundaries is 8 bases long. The germline V gene encodes CDR1 SGHDN and CDR2 FVKESK. Per the publication, the time point label means: cells obtained before transplantation from donor or recipient. CD3+CD4+ and CD3+CD8+ populations were FACS-sorted from unstimulated pre-transplant donor and recipient cells taken from spleen or lymph nodes. Receptor amplification or capture employed the immunoSEQ multiplex PCR assay. For most patients, genomic DNA was isolated with the Qiagen DNeasy Blood and Tissue Kit and sent frozen to Adaptive Biotechnologies for TCR sequencing. For most patients, genomic DNA was subjected to high-throughput TCR-beta CDR3 sequencing by Adaptive Biotechnologies. The paper's processing steps were these. Adaptive's ImmunoSEQ software supplied the TCR sequencing data for around 19 patients, while MiXCR and VDJtools were used to process three other patients. CD4 versus CD8 sorting errors were corrected by removing sequences found in both subsets at a frequency ratio below 5:1. Because the origin of CDR3 nucleotide sequences shared between donor and recipient could not be assigned, those sequences were removed. Alloreactive clones required at least 2-fold expansion over unstimulated cells and minimum CFSE-low frequency of 0.002% (template counts) or 0.001% (read counts). A clone was considered mappable if detected in the sequenced pre-transplant spleen, lymph node, or MLR CFSE-low populations of the donor or recipient. The cumulative frequency of alloreactive clones was calculated as a percentage of all sequences, weighted by copy number. The clones in this table, taken by TCRdb from immuneACCESS, are in-frame only. Not every clone is retained; where verified, under half of the shortfall comes from an unresolved V gene, and the cause of the rest is unknown. That table is the source of V, J and clone size, and D and trimming were worked out from the DNA. This sample lists about 93,000 clones; approximately 92% were detected once. Of the sample, approximately 0.5% falls within the top ten clones.

On this clone: There is no known antigen for this receptor. Per-base qualities were not stored, and no clone one base away is much larger.

This receptor chain uses TRBV14 and TRBJ1-2, with TRBD1 as a weak D call on 6 bases. Sequenced here: unstimulated CD8+ T cells sorted from spleen or lymph node cells, sampled before intestinal transplant. The clonotype originates from a human donor who received an intestinal transplant. The DNA sequence reads TGTGCCAGCAGCCAAGCCACAGGGTATGGCTACACCTTC. The resulting protein is CASSQATGYGYTF.